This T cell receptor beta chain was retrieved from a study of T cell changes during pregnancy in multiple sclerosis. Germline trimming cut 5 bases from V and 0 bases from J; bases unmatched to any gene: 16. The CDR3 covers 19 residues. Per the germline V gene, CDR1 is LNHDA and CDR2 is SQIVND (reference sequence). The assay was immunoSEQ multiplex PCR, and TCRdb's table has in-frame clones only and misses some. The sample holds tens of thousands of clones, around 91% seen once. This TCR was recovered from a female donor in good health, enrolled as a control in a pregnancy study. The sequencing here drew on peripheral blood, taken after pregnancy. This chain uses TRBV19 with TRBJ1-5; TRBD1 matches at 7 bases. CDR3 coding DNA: TGTGCCAGTAGTTCGAGACTGGGACAGTCTACAGGTAGCAATCAGCCCCAGCATTTT. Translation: CASSSRLGQSTGSNQPQHF.